The rows below give T cell receptor beta chains drawn from one sample of a study of a mutant IDH1 vaccine in newly diagnosed glioma. Only in-frame clones appear in the TCRdb table, and some are missing; sequencing was by immunoSEQ multiplex PCR. The table lists roughly 16,000 clones, around four fifths of them singletons, with approximately 11% in the top ten. Sequencing was performed on PBMCs, taken from a glioma patient treated with radiotherapy, temozolomide or both. The receptors shown here come from a man aged 35 to 55 with glioma. CDR3s include the opening cysteine and the closing phenylalanine or tryptophan. D genes are given only for firm matches. Some rows mark clone size as missing; the rest say once, few, many or name a class of expanded clone.

>TRBJ1-4|TRBV27|few|-
TGTGCCAGCAGTTTACTGGGACCGGCGGGGGAAAAACTGTTTTTT
CASSLLGPAGEKLFF
>TRBJ2-1|TRBV11-3|-|TRBD2
TGTGCCAGCAGCCCGAGCGGGAGGGCCTTCAATGAGCAGTTCTTC
CASSPSGRAFNEQFF
>TRBJ2-1|TRBV4-1|-|TRBD2
TGCGCCAGCAGCCAATTGACTAGCGGGAGCCTTTACAATGAGCAGTTCTTC
CASSQLTSGSLYNEQFF
>TRBJ2-1|TRBV29-1|-|-
TGCAGCGTTGATCAGGGGGGCCCCGGGAATGAGCAGTTCTTC
CSVDQGGPGNEQFF
>TRBJ2-7|TRBV19|-|-
TGTGCCAGTAGCCTCAGACCCCTAGGGGAGCAGTACTTC
CASSLRPLGEQYF
>TRBJ1-5|TRBV19|few|-
TGTGCCAGTAGTATAGATCCTGCCGCGCCAGGGCCCTATAGCAATCAGCCCCAGCATTTT
CASSIDPAAPGPYSNQPQHF
>TRBJ2-1|TRBV5-1|-|TRBD2
TGCGCCAGCAGCTTGGAGGGACTAGCGGGAGTCGATGAGCAGTTCTTC
CASSLEGLAGVDEQFF
>TRBJ1-4|TRBV18|few|-
TGTGCCAGCTCCATCCGACGAGATCGGGCTGAAAAACTGTTTTTT
CASSIRRDRAEKLFF
>TRBJ2-1|TRBV5-4|once|TRBD2
TGTGCCAGCAGCCCGATGACTAGCGGGAGTACCGCTGAGCAGTTCTTC
CASSPMTSGSTAEQFF
>TRBJ2-7|TRBV5-1|-|-
TGCGCCAGCACCCCCGATGGCCGAAGCTCCTACGAGCAGTACTTC
CASTPDGRSSYEQYF
>TRBJ1-1|TRBV10-1|-|-
TGCGCCAGCAGTGCCGAGGGAGGCACTGAAGCTTTCTTT
CASSAEGGTEAFF
>TRBJ1-6|TRBV4-3|-|-
TGCGCCAGCAGCCAAGTCGTGGGAGGGTTCAATTCACCCCTCCACTTT
CASSQVVGGFNSPLHF
>TRBJ2-1|TRBV7-9|-|TRBD1
TGTGCCAGCAGCCCGCCGGGACAGGGGGCACGAAATGAGCAGTTCTTC
CASSPPGQGARNEQFF
>TRBJ1-4|TRBV6-1|-|TRBD1
TGTGCCAGCAGCGCCGGGACAGGGGTAGAAAAACTGTTTTTT
CASSAGTGVEKLFF
>TRBJ2-1|TRBV7-8|-|-
TGTGCCAGCAGCTTGGGATGGGCTCCGGGCTCCTACAATGAGCAGTTCTTC
CASSLGWAPGSYNEQFF
>TRBJ1-1|TRBV5-3|-|-
TGTGCCAGAAGCTCGGAGACAGATATGAACACTGAAGCTTTCTTT
CARSSETDMNTEAFF
>TRBJ1-2|TRBV19|-|-
TGTGCCAGTAGTATGGCAGGGATTAACTATGGCTACACCTTC
CASSMAGINYGYTF
>TRBJ2-1|TRBV9|-|TRBD2
TGTGCCAGCAGCCCCGCAGCGGGAGGGGTCAATGAGCAGTTCTTC
CASSPAAGGVNEQFF
>TRBJ1-2|TRBV7-2|-|TRBD1
TGTGCCAGCAGCTCCCGAGGCTCGGCAGGGGGCAGTGGCTACACCTTC
CASSSRGSAGGSGYTF
>TRBJ2-5|TRBV30|-|TRBD1
TGTGCCTGGAGTGTCCGCAGGGGGGAGACCCAGTACTTC
CAWSVRRGETQYF
>TRBJ2-7|TRBV10-2|-|TRBD2
TGCGCCAGCCAGAGCGGGACTACCTCCTACGAGCAGTACTTC
CASQSGTTSYEQYF
>TRBJ2-2|TRBV9|-|-
TGTGCCAGCAGCGTTTCGACTAGTCGGACCGGGGAGCTGTTTTTT
CASSVSTSRTGELFF
>TRBJ1-5|TRBV19|few|TRBD1
TGTGCCAGTAGCTGGACAGGGGAGGACCAGCCCCAGCATTTT
CASSWTGEDQPQHF
>TRBJ1-2|TRBV7-9|-|-
TGTGCCAGCAGGCGCCATGGGGACGATGGCTACACCTTC
CASRRHGDDGYTF
>TRBJ2-4|TRBV11-2|-|TRBD2
TGTGCCAGCAGCACTAAGACTAGCGGGGGGATTCTAGCCAAAAACATTCAGTACTTC
CASSTKTSGGILAKNIQYF
>TRBJ2-7|TRBV6-5|-|-
TGCGCCAGCAGTTGGGGGGTCCGGTCCTACGAGCAGTACTTC
CASSWGVRSYEQYF